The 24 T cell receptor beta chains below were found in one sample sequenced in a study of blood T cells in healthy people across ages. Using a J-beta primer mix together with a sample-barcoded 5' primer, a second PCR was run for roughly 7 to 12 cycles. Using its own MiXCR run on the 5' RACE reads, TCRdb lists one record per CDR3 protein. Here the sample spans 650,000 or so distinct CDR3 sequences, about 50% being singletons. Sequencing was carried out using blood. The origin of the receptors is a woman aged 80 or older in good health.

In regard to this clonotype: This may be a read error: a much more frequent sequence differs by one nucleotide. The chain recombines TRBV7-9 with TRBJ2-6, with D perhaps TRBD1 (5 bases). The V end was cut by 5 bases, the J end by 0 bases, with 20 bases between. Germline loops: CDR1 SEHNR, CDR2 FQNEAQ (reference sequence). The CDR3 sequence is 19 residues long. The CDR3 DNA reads TGTGCCAGCAGCCCGATATCTCCGCTCAGGGTCTCTGGGGCCAACGTCCTGACTTTC. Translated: CASSPISPLRVSGANVLTF.

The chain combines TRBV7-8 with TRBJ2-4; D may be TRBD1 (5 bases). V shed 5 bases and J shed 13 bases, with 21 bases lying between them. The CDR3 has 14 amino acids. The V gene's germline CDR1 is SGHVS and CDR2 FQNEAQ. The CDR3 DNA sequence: TGTGCCAGCAGCCCATCGACCGGCAGGGATGAGCAGTACTTC. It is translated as CASSPSTGRDEQYF.

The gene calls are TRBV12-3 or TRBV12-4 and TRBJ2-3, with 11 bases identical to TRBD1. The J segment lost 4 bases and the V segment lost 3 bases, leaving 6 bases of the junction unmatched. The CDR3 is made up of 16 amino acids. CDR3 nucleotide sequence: TGTGCCAGCAGTTTTGGGGACAGGGGGAGTTCAGATACGCAGTATTTT. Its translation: CASSFGDRGSSDTQYF.

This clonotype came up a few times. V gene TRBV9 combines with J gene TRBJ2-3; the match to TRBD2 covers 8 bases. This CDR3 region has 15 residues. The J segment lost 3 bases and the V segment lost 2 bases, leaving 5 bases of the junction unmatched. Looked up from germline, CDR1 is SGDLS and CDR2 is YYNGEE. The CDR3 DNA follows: TGTGCCAGCAGCGTCGAGGGGACTAGGACAGATACGCAGTATTTT. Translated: CASSVEGTRTDTQYF.

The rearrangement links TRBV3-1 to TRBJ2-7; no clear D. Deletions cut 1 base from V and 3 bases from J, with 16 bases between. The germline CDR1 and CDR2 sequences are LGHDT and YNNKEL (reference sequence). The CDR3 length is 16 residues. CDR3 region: CASSQAFRTSNYEQYF. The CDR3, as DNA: TGTGCCAGCAGCCAAGCCTTCCGGACGTCTAACTACGAGCAGTACTTC.

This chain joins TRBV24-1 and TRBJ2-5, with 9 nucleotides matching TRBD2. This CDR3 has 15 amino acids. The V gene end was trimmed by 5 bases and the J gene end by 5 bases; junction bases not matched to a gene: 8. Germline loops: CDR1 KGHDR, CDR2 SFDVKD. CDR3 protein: CATSATSGPGETQYF. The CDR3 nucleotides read TGTGCCACCAGTGCTACTAGCGGGCCCGGGGAGACCCAGTACTTC.

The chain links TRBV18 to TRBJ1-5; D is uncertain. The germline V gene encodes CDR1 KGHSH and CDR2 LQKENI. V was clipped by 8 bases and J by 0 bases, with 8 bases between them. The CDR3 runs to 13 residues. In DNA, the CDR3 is TGTGCCAGCCGCCTTTCTAGCAATCAGCCCCAGCATTTT. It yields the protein CASRLSSNQPQHF.

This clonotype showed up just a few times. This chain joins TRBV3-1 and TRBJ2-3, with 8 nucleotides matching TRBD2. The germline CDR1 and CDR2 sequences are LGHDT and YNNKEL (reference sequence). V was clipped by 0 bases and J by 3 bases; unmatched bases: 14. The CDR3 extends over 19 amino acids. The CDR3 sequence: CASSQEGGPWGLDTDTQYF. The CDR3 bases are TGTGCCAGCAGCCAAGAAGGGGGACCGTGGGGACTAGATACAGATACGCAGTATTTT.

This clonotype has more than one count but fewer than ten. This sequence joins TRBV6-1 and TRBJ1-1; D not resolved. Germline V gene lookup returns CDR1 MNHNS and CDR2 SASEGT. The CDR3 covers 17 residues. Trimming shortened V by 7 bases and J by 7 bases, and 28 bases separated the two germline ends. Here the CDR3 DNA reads TGTGCCAGCACCCTCCTATGGATGGCAGCCAAACCGAGTGAAGCTTTCTTT. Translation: CASTLLWMAAKPSEAFF.

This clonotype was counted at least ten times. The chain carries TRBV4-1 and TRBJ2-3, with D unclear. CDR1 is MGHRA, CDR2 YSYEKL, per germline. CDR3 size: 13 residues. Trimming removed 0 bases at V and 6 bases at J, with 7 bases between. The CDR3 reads CASSQEPRDTQYF. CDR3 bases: TGCGCCAGCAGCCAAGAACCTCGGGATACGCAGTATTTT.

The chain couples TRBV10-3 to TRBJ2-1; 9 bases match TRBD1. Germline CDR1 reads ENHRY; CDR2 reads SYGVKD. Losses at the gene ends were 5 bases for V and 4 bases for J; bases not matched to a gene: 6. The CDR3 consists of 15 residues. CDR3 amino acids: CAISSGTGIYNEQFF. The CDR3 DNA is TGTGCCATCAGTTCCGGGACAGGGATATACAATGAGCAGTTCTTC.

The CDR3 region has the DNA TGTGCCACCAGCAGAGTGGGGGGCTCCTATAATTCACCCCTCCACTTT. Translating it yields CATSRVGGSYNSPLHF. V is TRBV15 and J is TRBJ1-6, with D possibly matching TRBD1 (5 bases). This CDR3 comprises 16 residues. V lost 1 base, J lost 0 bases, and 7 bases lay in between. The germline gives CDR1 LNHNV, CDR2 YYDKDF (reference sequence).

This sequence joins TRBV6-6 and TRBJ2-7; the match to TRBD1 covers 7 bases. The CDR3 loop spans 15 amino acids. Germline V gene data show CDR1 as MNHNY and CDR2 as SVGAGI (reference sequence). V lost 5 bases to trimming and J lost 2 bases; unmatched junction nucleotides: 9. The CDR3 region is CASSPGQEITYEQYF. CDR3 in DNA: TGTGCCAGCAGTCCTGGACAGGAGATTACCTACGAGCAGTACTTC.

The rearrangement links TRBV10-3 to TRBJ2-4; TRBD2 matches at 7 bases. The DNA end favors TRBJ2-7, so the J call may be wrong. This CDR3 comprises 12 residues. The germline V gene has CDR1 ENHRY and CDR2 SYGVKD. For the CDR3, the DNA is TGTGCCACCTCGGGACTATCCCACGAGCAGTACTTC. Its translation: CATSGLSHEQYF.

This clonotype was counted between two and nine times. CDR3 protein: CASGPAQGADTQYF. The CDR3 DNA sequence: TGCGCCAGCGGCCCGGCCCAAGGGGCAGATACGCAGTATTTT. The rearrangement links TRBV5-1 to TRBJ2-3; a weak D match, TRBD1 (5 bases). The germline V and J ends were trimmed by 7 bases and 4 bases, with 16 bases remaining between them. Germline CDR1 reads SGHRS; CDR2 reads YFSETQ. This CDR3 has 14 amino acids.

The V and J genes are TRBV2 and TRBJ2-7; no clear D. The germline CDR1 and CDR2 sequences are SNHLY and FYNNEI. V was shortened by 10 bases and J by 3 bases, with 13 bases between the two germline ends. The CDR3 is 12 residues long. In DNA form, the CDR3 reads TGTGCCACCCAGGACGGCCACTACGAGCAGTACTTC. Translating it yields CATQDGHYEQYF.

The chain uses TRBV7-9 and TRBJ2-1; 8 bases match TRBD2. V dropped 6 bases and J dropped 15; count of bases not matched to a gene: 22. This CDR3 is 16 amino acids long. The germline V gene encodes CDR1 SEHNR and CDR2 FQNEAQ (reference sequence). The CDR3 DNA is TGTGCCAGCAGTCCCCGACGCGGGCTAGATAGCGGGAATAGGTTCTTC. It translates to CASSPRRGLDSGNRFF.

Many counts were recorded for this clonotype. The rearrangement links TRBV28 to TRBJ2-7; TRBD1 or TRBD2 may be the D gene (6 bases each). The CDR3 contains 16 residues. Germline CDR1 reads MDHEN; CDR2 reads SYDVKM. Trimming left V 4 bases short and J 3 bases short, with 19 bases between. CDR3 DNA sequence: TGTGCCAGCAGTTCGGGGGCCACGGGACCAAACTACGAGCAGTACTTC. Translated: CASSSGATGPNYEQYF.

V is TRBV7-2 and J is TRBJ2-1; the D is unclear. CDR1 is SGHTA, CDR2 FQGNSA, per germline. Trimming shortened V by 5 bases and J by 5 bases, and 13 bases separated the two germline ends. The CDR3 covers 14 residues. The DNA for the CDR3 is TGTGCCAGCAGCCCCGCGGCGGCCAACAATGAGCAGTTCTTC. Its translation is CASSPAAANNEQFF. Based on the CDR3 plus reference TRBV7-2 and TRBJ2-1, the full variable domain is GAGVSQSPSNKVTEKGKDVELRCDPISGHTALYWYRQSLGQGLEFLIYFQGNSAPDKSGLPSDRFSAERTGGSVSTLTIQRTQQEDSAVYLCASSPAAANNEQFFGPGTRLTVL.

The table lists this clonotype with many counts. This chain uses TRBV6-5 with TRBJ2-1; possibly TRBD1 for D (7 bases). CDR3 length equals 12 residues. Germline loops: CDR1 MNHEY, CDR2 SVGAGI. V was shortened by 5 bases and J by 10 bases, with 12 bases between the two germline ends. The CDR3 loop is CASSNQGGEQFF. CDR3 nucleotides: TGTGCCAGCAGTAACCAGGGGGGAGAGCAGTTCTTC.

The CDR3 DNA sequence: TGTGCCAGCAGTACTGGGACAAGGGGGTACTTC. Translated, it gives CASSTGTRGYF. The chain is built from TRBV12-3 or TRBV12-4 and TRBJ2-7, with D possibly being TRBD1 (6 bases). The CDR3 extends over 11 amino acids. Trimming took off 5 bases at V and 12 bases at J, with 14 bases between the two ends.

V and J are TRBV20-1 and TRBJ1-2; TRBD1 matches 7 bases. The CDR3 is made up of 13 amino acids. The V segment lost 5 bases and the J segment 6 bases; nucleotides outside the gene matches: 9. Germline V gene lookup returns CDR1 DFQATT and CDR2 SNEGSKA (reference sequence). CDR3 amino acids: CSAPHRGPHGYTF. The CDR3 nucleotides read TGCAGTGCTCCACACAGGGGTCCCCATGGCTACACCTTC.

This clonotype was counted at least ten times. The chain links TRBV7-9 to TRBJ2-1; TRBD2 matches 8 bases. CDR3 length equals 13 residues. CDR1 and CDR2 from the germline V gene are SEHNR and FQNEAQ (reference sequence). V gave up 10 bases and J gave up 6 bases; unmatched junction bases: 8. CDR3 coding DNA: TGTGCCACTCGCGGAACTAGCGGCAATGAGCAGTTCTTC. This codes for CATRGTSGNEQFF.

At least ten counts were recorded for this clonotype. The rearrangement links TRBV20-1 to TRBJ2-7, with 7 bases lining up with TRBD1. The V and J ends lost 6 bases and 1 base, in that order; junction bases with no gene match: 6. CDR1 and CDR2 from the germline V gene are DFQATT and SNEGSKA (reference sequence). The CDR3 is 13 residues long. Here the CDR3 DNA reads TGCAGTGCCACAGGGGATGCGTCCTACGAGCAGTACTTC. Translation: CSATGDASYEQYF.